Sequencing of this TCR beta chain was carried out in a study of shared clonotypes between healthy human individuals. Measured with immunoSEQ multiplex PCR; TCRdb has only the in-frame clones, and not every one. This repertoire shows 90,000 to 130,000 clones, 68% found once; its top ten account for more than 20%. Healthy HIV-negative adults without recent acute infections or vaccinations served as donors. The V gene's germline CDR1 is MDHEN and CDR2 SYDVKM. This CDR3 is built from 12 residues. Unmatched junction bases numbered 4, after V lost 7 bases and J lost 4 bases. This rearrangement joins TRBV28 to TRBJ2-7, with 7 bases aligning to TRBD1. The source is a woman in her thirties in good health. Sequenced input: memory CD8+ T cells sorted from blood. Subset reported: CD45RO+ cells pooled with CCR7-negative TemRA cells. The CDR3 sequence is CASKPQGYEQYF. CDR3 nucleotides: TGTGCCAGCAAACCACAGGGGTACGAGCAGTACTTC.